This T cell receptor (beta chain) was captured in a study of blood T cell repertoires in COVID-19. On the study more broadly: Acute and convalescent COVID-19 specimens originated in the United States, Italy and Spain. PBMCs, B-cell-depleted T cells, or T cells provided the cDNA or gDNA that made up the material.

Original data processing: Estimation of nucleated cell counts relied on the amplification of reference gene primers. Only in-frame clones appear in the TCRdb table, and some are missing; sequencing was by immunoSEQ multiplex PCR. Clonal size and the V and J genes are those of that table, whereas D and trimming came from the DNA. The repertoire holds hundreds of thousands of clones, approximately 88% seen once, with around 0.78% in the top ten. The CDR3 loop spans 15 amino acids. V shed 4 bases, J shed 0 bases, and the junction held 4 bases outside the gene matches. Germline V CDR1 and CDR2: SGDLS, YYNGEE.

V gene TRBV9 combines with J gene TRBJ1-1; 9 bases line up with TRBD1. The origin of this receptor is a woman aged 30 to 39 with acute or convalescent COVID-19. The material sequenced was peripheral blood. As DNA, the CDR3 is TGTGCCAGCAGCCCACAGGGGGCGGTGAACACTGAAGCTTTCTTT. This encodes CASSPQGAVNTEAFF.